The rows below give T cell receptor beta chains drawn from one sample of a study of blood T cell repertoires in COVID-19. TCRdb's table, derived via immunoSEQ multiplex PCR, lists solely in-frame clones and lacks some. The sample yields 120,000 to 150,000 clones, about 86% seen once. Sequenced: peripheral blood. The source of these receptors is a woman aged 55-69 years with acute or convalescent COVID-19. Each CDR3 is given with its conserved first and last residue. The D gene is left open where the match is weak.

CDR3 length: 14
V gene: TRBV19
J gene: TRBJ2-2
D gene: TRBD1
CDR3 protein: CASKGDRNTGELFF

CDR3 length: 14
V gene: TRBV25-1
J gene: TRBJ1-1
D gene: NA
CDR3 protein: CASTPLSRNTEAFF

CDR3 length: 15
V gene: TRBV27
J gene: TRBJ1-2
D gene: TRBD1
CDR3 protein: CASSIGQGASYGYTF

CDR3 length: 14
V gene: TRBV3-1/TRBV3-2
J gene: TRBJ2-1
D gene: TRBD2
CDR3 protein: CASNLGGVYNEQFF

CDR3 length: 17
V gene: TRBV13
J gene: TRBJ2-3
D gene: TRBD2
CDR3 protein: CASSLEGPSGGTDTQYF

CDR3 length: 18
V gene: TRBV6-6
J gene: TRBJ2-7
D gene: TRBD2
CDR3 protein: CASSRGGSGGPSGYEQYF

CDR3 length: 13
V gene: TRBV27
J gene: TRBJ2-5
D gene: NA
CDR3 protein: CASSTTGVRTQYF

CDR3 length: 16
V gene: TRBV5-1
J gene: TRBJ2-4
D gene: TRBD1
CDR3 protein: CASSFDGRDSENIQYF

CDR3 length: 13
V gene: TRBV5-1
J gene: TRBJ2-7
D gene: NA
CDR3 protein: CASSLESGIEQYF

CDR3 length: 14
V gene: TRBV15
J gene: TRBJ2-5
D gene: NA
CDR3 protein: CATSRDFLQETQYF

CDR3 length: 17
V gene: TRBV4-1
J gene: TRBJ2-1
D gene: TRBD2
CDR3 protein: CASSQRTSGGALNEQFF

CDR3 length: 19
V gene: TRBV10-2
J gene: TRBJ1-6
D gene: NA
CDR3 protein: CASSESPGGWSSYNSPLHF

CDR3 length: 13
V gene: TRBV25-1
J gene: TRBJ2-2
D gene: NA
CDR3 protein: CASSEWATGELFF

CDR3 length: 14
V gene: TRBV6-5
J gene: TRBJ1-5
D gene: NA
CDR3 protein: CASSYSGGSQPQHF

CDR3 length: 12
V gene: TRBV11-3
J gene: TRBJ1-2
D gene: NA
CDR3 protein: CASSLDGGGYTF

CDR3 length: 16
V gene: TRBV4-3
J gene: TRBJ2-6
D gene: NA
CDR3 protein: CASSQQGNTGANVLTF

CDR3 length: 15
V gene: TRBV28
J gene: TRBJ1-1
D gene: NA
CDR3 protein: CASSSRTPTGTEAFF

CDR3 length: 17
V gene: TRBV15
J gene: TRBJ2-1
D gene: TRBD2
CDR3 protein: CATSRGSIAGGGNEQFF

CDR3 length: 18
V gene: TRBV10-3
J gene: TRBJ2-1
D gene: TRBD2
CDR3 protein: CAISGVQSLQGGSNEQFF

CDR3 length: 14
V gene: TRBV9
J gene: TRBJ2-4
D gene: NA
CDR3 protein: CASSVDGASDIQYF

CDR3 length: 13
V gene: TRBV18
J gene: TRBJ1-2
D gene: NA
CDR3 protein: CASSPDRNYGYTF

CDR3 length: 12
V gene: TRBV29-1
J gene: TRBJ1-1
D gene: TRBD1
CDR3 protein: CSVEAGGTEAFF

CDR3 length: 17
V gene: TRBV24-1
J gene: TRBJ2-5
D gene: TRBD2
CDR3 protein: CATSDASGGANRETQYF

CDR3 length: 15
V gene: TRBV20-1
J gene: TRBJ1-3
D gene: NA
CDR3 protein: CSASLQFLSGNTIYF

CDR3 length: 15
V gene: TRBV27
J gene: TRBJ2-1
D gene: TRBD2
CDR3 protein: CASSSELAGGNEQFF

CDR3 length: 16
V gene: TRBV19
J gene: TRBJ1-4
D gene: NA
CDR3 protein: CASSDRRLATNEKLFF

CDR3 length: 15
V gene: TRBV30
J gene: TRBJ1-1
D gene: NA
CDR3 protein: CAWSPRGGLSTEAFF

CDR3 length: 14
V gene: TRBV7-2
J gene: TRBJ2-7
D gene: NA
CDR3 protein: CASSFGSATYEQYF

CDR3 length: 11
V gene: TRBV28
J gene: TRBJ2-2
D gene: NA
CDR3 protein: CASTSPGELFF

CDR3 length: 14
V gene: TRBV5-1
J gene: TRBJ2-7
D gene: TRBD1
CDR3 protein: CASSSGQGAREQYF

CDR3 length: 13
V gene: TRBV18
J gene: TRBJ2-2
D gene: NA
CDR3 protein: CASSPTGTGELFF

CDR3 length: 14
V gene: TRBV7-6
J gene: TRBJ2-7
D gene: NA
CDR3 protein: CASSLGTISYEQYF

CDR3 length: 15
V gene: TRBV7-9
J gene: TRBJ2-3
D gene: NA
CDR3 protein: CASSLAGGPTDTQYF

CDR3 length: 11
V gene: TRBV7-6
J gene: TRBJ2-1
D gene: NA
CDR3 protein: CASGWGLEEFF

CDR3 length: 14
V gene: TRBV9
J gene: TRBJ2-7
D gene: TRBD1
CDR3 protein: CASSARTGDTEQYF

CDR3 length: 17
V gene: TRBV28
J gene: TRBJ1-5
D gene: NA
CDR3 protein: CASSLLRLLSGNQPQHF

CDR3 length: 17
V gene: TRBV19
J gene: TRBJ2-6
D gene: NA
CDR3 protein: CASSLGAGPSGANVLTF

CDR3 length: 17
V gene: TRBV4-1
J gene: TRBJ2-3
D gene: NA
CDR3 protein: CASSQDAGRRPKDTQYF